This T cell receptor beta chain was identified in a study of blood T cell repertoires in COVID-19. This CDR3 is built from 13 residues. Germline values: CDR1 MNHEY, CDR2 SVGAGI. A word on this clone: A read error may account for a junction end that differs from germline.

Only in-frame clones appear in the TCRdb table, and some are missing; sequencing was by immunoSEQ multiplex PCR. The sample includes some 130,000 clones, around nine tenths of them seen just once. The rearrangement uses TRBV6-5 and TRBJ1-1; D gene unclear. The sequencing sample was made of peripheral blood. This TCR came from a woman in her 70s with COVID-19, enrolled during active disease. The CDR3 sequence: CASNYPAGTEAFF. CDR3 sequence (DNA): TGTGCCAGCAATTACCCGGCGGGCACTGAAGCTTTCTTT.